A selection of T cell receptor beta chains follows, all from one sample in a study of human T cells and chemical hapten exposure. TCRdb called the RACE reads again in MiXCR, with one record for every CDR3 protein. The sample records 62,000 or so distinct CDR3 sequences, about a tenth being singletons. Sequencing was performed on whole blood, taken in connection with sensitization to the hapten diphenylcyclopropenone (DPC). These receptors originate from a woman aged 45-65 years with alopecia areata. Some clones in this sample may be carry-over from other donors' samples. Both conserved end residues are part of each CDR3. The D gene is left open where the match is weak. Expanded clones get a size class; other rows say once, few or many, or leave the size out.

D gene	V gene	clone size	J gene	CDR3 DNA	CDR3 protein
.	TRBV20-1	many	TRBJ1-1	TGCAGTGCTAGAGCCGAGCTGCGAGGTCCCACTGAAGCTTTCTTT	CSARAELRGPTEAFF
.	TRBV28	few	TRBJ2-7	TGTGCCAGCAGACCCCGCTCCTACGAGCAGTACTTC	CASRPRSYEQYF
.	TRBV7-9	many	TRBJ1-1	TGTGCCAGCAGTCCACAGGGAGAGCACACTGAAGCTTTCTTT	CASSPQGEHTEAFF
TRBD1	TRBV27	few	TRBJ1-4	TGTGCCAGCAGGCGAACAGGGGCGGTTGAAAAACTGTTTTTT	CASRRTGAVEKLFF
TRBD1	TRBV5-1	.	TRBJ2-2	TGCGCCAGCAGCTGGACAGGGCTGAACACCGGGGAGCTGTTTTTT	CASSWTGLNTGELFF
TRBD2	TRBV20-1	many	TRBJ2-1	TGCAGTGCTAGCCACGGGAGGGCAATCGATGAGCAGTTCTTC	CSASHGRAIDEQFF
.	TRBV5-4	.	TRBJ1-4	TGTGCCAGCAGCTTCAAGGGCGCAACTAATGAAAAACTGTTTTTT	CASSFKGATNEKLFF
.	TRBV12-3/TRBV12-4	many	TRBJ2-7	TGTGCCAGCAGTGGGGGCGGGCCTAGCTCCTACGAGCAGTACTTC	CASSGGGPSSYEQYF
.	TRBV5-1	.	TRBJ2-3	TGCGCCAGCAGCAAGGACTATCTCGGTACGCAGTATTTT	CASSKDYLGTQYF
TRBD1	TRBV19	.	TRBJ1-5	TGTGCCAGTAGGTCTCGACAGGGCGAGAATCAGCCCCAGCATTTT	CASRSRQGENQPQHF
TRBD1	TRBV20-1	many	TRBJ1-2	TGCAGTACGGGACAGGCGAATGGCTACACCTTC	CSTGQANGYTF
.	TRBV3-1	many	TRBJ1-4	TGTGCCAGCAGCCTACGGGGATGGACTAATGAAAAACTGTTTTTT	CASSLRGWTNEKLFF
.	TRBV2	many	TRBJ2-3	TGTGCCAGTCTCAGGGATACCACAGATACGCAGTATTTT	CASLRDTTDTQYF
.	TRBV28	many	TRBJ2-4	TGTGCCAGCGCGCAACCGGGACCCCCAAACATTCAGTACTTC	CASAQPGPPNIQYF
.	TRBV14	many	TRBJ1-2	TGTGCCAGCAGCCCGGGACCGAACTATGGCTACACCTTC	CASSPGPNYGYTF
.	TRBV6-5	many	TRBJ1-2	TGTGCCAGCAAACGGCAGAGAGGACCAGACTATGGCTACACCTTC	CASKRQRGPDYGYTF
.	TRBV12-3/TRBV12-4	many	TRBJ2-5	TGTGCCAGCAGTTTAGTACCCCAGTGGGGGGAAATTCAAGAGACCCAGTACTTC	CASSLVPQWGEIQETQYF
.	TRBV27	.	TRBJ1-5	TGTGCCAGCAGTTTACAATGGGCCCCGGGCGGCAATCAGCCCCAGCATTTT	CASSLQWAPGGNQPQHF
TRBD1	TRBV29-1	many	TRBJ2-7	TGCAGCGTTGAGGCCGACAGGGGGCAGTACTTC	CSVEADRGQYF
TRBD2	TRBV29-1	few	TRBJ2-5	TGCAGCGCCTCTAGGACTAGCGGGAGCTGGACCCAGTACTTC	CSASRTSGSWTQYF
.	TRBV7-2	few	TRBJ2-3	TGTGCCAGCAGCTTAAGTCCCCCCGCAGCTAGCACAGATACGCAGTATTTT	CASSLSPPAASTDTQYF
TRBD2	TRBV6-5	.	TRBJ2-1	TGTGCCAGCATTTCGAACCCTAGCGGGGGGGGCGTAGGTGAGCAGTTCTTC	CASISNPSGGGVGEQFF
.	TRBV20-1	many	TRBJ2-7	TGCAGTGCCCGCAGGGAATTTTCCCACGAGCAGTACTTC	CSARREFSHEQYF
TRBD1	TRBV27	.	TRBJ1-5	TGTGCCAGCAGAACAGGGGTTCAGCCCCAGCATTTT	CASRTGVQPQHF
.	TRBV15	many	TRBJ2-1	TGTGCCACCAGCCAGATCAATAGGCAGGAGCAGTTCTTC	CATSQINRQEQFF
.	TRBV29-1	many	TRBJ2-7	TGCAGCGTTTCTCTCTCCAGCTCCTACGAGCAGTACTTC	CSVSLSSSYEQYF
.	TRBV3-1	many	TRBJ2-7	TGTGCCAGCAGCCCATTGGGGACCGCGAGCTCCTACGAGCAGTACTTC	CASSPLGTASSYEQYF
TRBD1	TRBV6-6	many	TRBJ1-2	TGTGCCAGCAGTTACAAAACAGGGGTCGGCTATGGCTACACCTTC	CASSYKTGVGYGYTF
.	TRBV15	few	TRBJ1-1	TGTGCCACCAGCAGAGATCAGAGATCAGGGGCTGCTGAAGCTTTCTTT	CATSRDQRSGAAEAFF
.	TRBV29-1	many	TRBJ2-7	TGCAGCGTTGAGGGTGGAGGGTTCGAGCAGTACTTC	CSVEGGGFEQYF
.	TRBV20-1	.	TRBJ1-1	TGCAGTGCTAGAGATAAGGGGAGGGCGGACACTGAAGCTTTCTTT	CSARDKGRADTEAFF
.	TRBV5-5	.	TRBJ2-1	TGTGCCAGCAGCTTCCGGACTGGAAATGAGCAGTTCTTC	CASSFRTGNEQFF
.	TRBV20-1	many	TRBJ2-3	TGCAGTGCAAACAGGGCTAGAACAGATACGCAGTATTTT	CSANRARTDTQYF
.	TRBV10-3	.	TRBJ2-7	TGTGCCATCAGTGAAGGGGGGCTAAGTTACGAGCAGTACTTC	CAISEGGLSYEQYF
.	TRBV20-1	few	TRBJ1-2	TGCAGTGCTAGAGACCAGGGGATAAGTTTTGGCTACACCTTC	CSARDQGISFGYTF
.	TRBV18	many	TRBJ1-5	TGTGCCAGCTCACCTCGGCAGGGCCCCAATCAGCCCCAGCATTTT	CASSPRQGPNQPQHF
TRBD1	TRBV29-1	many	TRBJ1-1	TGCAGCGTTGACCCGCGGGACAGCATTATGAACACTGAAGCTTTCTTT	CSVDPRDSIMNTEAFF
.	TRBV23-1	many	TRBJ2-3	TGCGCCAGCAGTCACCAGGGCACAGATACGCAGTATTTT	CASSHQGTDTQYF
TRBD1	TRBV29-1	many	TRBJ1-2	TGCAGCGTTGGGCCAGGGACAGGGCCTCCGAACTATGGCTACACCTTC	CSVGPGTGPPNYGYTF
TRBD1	TRBV5-6	many	TRBJ1-1	TGTGCCAGCAGCTACGACAGGGCCCAGACTGAAGCTTTCTTT	CASSYDRAQTEAFF
TRBD2	TRBV7-9	many	TRBJ2-7	TGTGCCAGCAGCCAGAGCGGGGGGGAACCCTCCTACGAGCAGTACTTC	CASSQSGGEPSYEQYF
.	TRBV2	.	TRBJ2-1	TGTGCCAGCAGGCCACGGACATACAATGAGCAGTTCTTC	CASRPRTYNEQFF
TRBD2	TRBV5-1	medium-sized	TRBJ2-1	TGCGCCAGCAGGGGGACTAGCGGCTCCTACAATGAGCAGTTCTTC	CASRGTSGSYNEQFF
TRBD1	TRBV6-5	many	TRBJ2-7	TGTGCCAGCAGTTACCATTCAACAGGGGCTCTCGAGCAGTACTTC	CASSYHSTGALEQYF
TRBD2	TRBV12-3/TRBV12-4	few	TRBJ2-2	TGTGCCAGCAGCCCCTTAACTAGCGGGAGGACGAACACCGGGGAGCTGTTTTTT	CASSPLTSGRTNTGELFF
.	TRBV28	.	TRBJ2-7	TGTGCCAGCAGTTTTCTGCAGGCCTCCTACGAGCAGTACTTC	CASSFLQASYEQYF
TRBD1	TRBV7-6	many	TRBJ2-3	TGTGCCAGCAGCCCCAGGACAGGGAGCACAGATACGCAGTATTTT	CASSPRTGSTDTQYF
TRBD1	TRBV4-3	many	TRBJ1-1	TGCGCCAGCAGCCAAGATTGGGACAGGACCCCTGAAGCTTTCTTT	CASSQDWDRTPEAFF
.	TRBV7-2	few	TRBJ1-1	TGTGCCAGCAGCCTCTCCGGGGGGCGCGTGACCACTGAAGCTTTCTTT	CASSLSGGRVTTEAFF
.	TRBV3-1	many	TRBJ2-7	TGTGCCAGCAGCCAAGGGGGGATTGAGCAGTACTTC	CASSQGGIEQYF
.	TRBV7-2	many	TRBJ1-5	TGTGCCAGCAGCCCACAGGGAAATCAGCCCCAGCATTTT	CASSPQGNQPQHF
.	TRBV5-5	many	TRBJ2-5	TGTGCCAGCAGACCCACCTCCGGCGGGGTTGGACAAGAGACCCAGTACTTC	CASRPTSGGVGQETQYF
TRBD1	TRBV18	.	TRBJ1-1	TGTGCCAGCTCACCCCTCGGACAGGGACGGGACACTGAAGCTTTCTTT	CASSPLGQGRDTEAFF
.	TRBV30	.	TRBJ2-4	TGTGCCTGGAGTGTAGACCAGCTAGCCAAAAACATTCAGTACTTC	CAWSVDQLAKNIQYF
TRBD2	TRBV7-3	.	TRBJ2-1	TGTGCCAGCAGCTTAGCCGGGACTAGCGGGACCCGCAGCTCCTACAATGAGCAGTTCTTC	CASSLAGTSGTRSSYNEQFF
.	TRBV28	few	TRBJ1-5	TGTGCCAGCAGCCCCGCAGACAATCAGCCCCAGCATTTT	CASSPADNQPQHF
.	TRBV28	.	TRBJ2-1	TGTGCCAGCAGTTACTTGACTAGCTCCTACAATGAGCAGTTCTTC	CASSYLTSSYNEQFF
.	TRBV11-2	few	TRBJ1-6	TGTGCCAGCAGCTACCCTCAGGGGCAGTATTCACCCCTCCACTTT	CASSYPQGQYSPLHF
.	TRBV7-2	.	TRBJ2-1	TGTGCCACCGGAGGAGCTTTTCGGAATGAGCAGTTCTTC	CATGGAFRNEQFF
TRBD1	TRBV5-1	.	TRBJ1-2	TGCGCCAGCAGCCGGGACAGGGAGGTGTATGGCTACACCTTC	CASSRDREVYGYTF